A single sample is the source of the 3 T cell receptor beta chains below, sequenced in a study of blood T cells in healthy people across ages. A sample-barcoded 5' primer and a J-beta primer mix were used in a second PCR of about 6 to 11 cycles. TCRdb ran MiXCR on the 5' RACE reads and lists one entry per CDR3 protein. This sample has hundreds of thousands of distinct CDR3 sequences, with around three fifths found just once. Sequences were obtained from blood. These receptors were collected from a man aged 35-49 years in good health.

This clonotype was detected a few times. The rearrangement links TRBV6-5 to TRBJ2-4, with no clear D. The CDR3 is 12 residues long. Germline CDR1 reads MNHEY; CDR2 reads SVGAGI. The germline V and J ends were trimmed by 2 bases and 8 bases, with 7 bases remaining between them. CDR3 DNA: TGTGCCAGCAGTTACCCTCACTACATTCAGTACTTC. It is translated as CASSYPHYIQYF.

V and J are TRBV27 and TRBJ2-7, with D unclear. Judging by the DNA end, TRBJ2-5 fits better; the J call may be wrong. CDR1 and CDR2 (germline): MNHEY, SMNVEV (reference sequence). The CDR3 covers 13 residues. The CDR3 protein is CASSFVNKETQYF. Written as DNA, the CDR3 is TGTGCCAGCAGTTTTGTGAATAAAGAGACCCAGTACTTC.

Regarding this clonotype: Its ends do not fully match the called genes, so a read error is possible. The CDR3 bases are TGTGCCAGCAGCAAACGGAGTACCCGCGAGACTCAGTACTTC. This gives the protein CASSKRSTRETQYF. This rearrangement joins TRBV7-2 to TRBJ2-5; no clear D. Germline assignment: CDR1 SGHTA and CDR2 FQGNSA. The CDR3 runs to 14 residues. The complete variable domain, with remaining parts taken from reference TRBV7-2 and TRBJ2-5, reads GAGVSQSPSNKVTEKGKDVELRCDPISGHTALYWYRQSLGQGLEFLIYFQGNSAPDKSGLPSDRFSAERTGGSVSTLTIQRTQQEDSAVYLCASSKRSTRETQYFGPGTRLLVL.